The entry that follows covers one TCR beta chain sequence. As yet, its antigen is unknown. The CDR3 extends over 15 amino acids. V lost 4 bases to trimming and J lost 3 bases, with 19 bases between them. Germline CDR1 reads SQVTM; CDR2 reads ANQGSEA. Molecular barcoding with unique molecular identifiers was used for the TCRbeta library. Each CDR3 protein gets one entry after TCRdb re-called the PCR reads with MiXCR. The sample shows about 240,000 distinct CDR3 sequences, roughly 25% of them seen only once. The record originates from a study of T-cell reconstitution after alpha-beta-depleted transplantation in children. Overall study results and limits: Surviving thymic progenitors and recipient T cells were the source of high TCRbeta diversity at day 60 in some patients. Reported findings indicate that, about two months after transplant, alpha-beta T cells came from several hundred expanded clones, which were derived from non-depleted graft cells. Among T cells one year after transplant, newly produced cells accounted for most counts and diversity.

The rearrangement uses TRBV29-1 and TRBJ2-7; the D is unclear. The sequencing here drew on PBMCs, taken before TCRalphabeta/CD19-depleted stem cell transplant. This TCR derives from a girl aged 2 to 10 with Fanconi anemia, due to receive a stem cell transplant. For the CDR3, the DNA is TGCAGCGTTGGGACCCATAGCCTCGCGAACTACGAGCAGTACTTC. Its protein is CSVGTHSLANYEQYF.